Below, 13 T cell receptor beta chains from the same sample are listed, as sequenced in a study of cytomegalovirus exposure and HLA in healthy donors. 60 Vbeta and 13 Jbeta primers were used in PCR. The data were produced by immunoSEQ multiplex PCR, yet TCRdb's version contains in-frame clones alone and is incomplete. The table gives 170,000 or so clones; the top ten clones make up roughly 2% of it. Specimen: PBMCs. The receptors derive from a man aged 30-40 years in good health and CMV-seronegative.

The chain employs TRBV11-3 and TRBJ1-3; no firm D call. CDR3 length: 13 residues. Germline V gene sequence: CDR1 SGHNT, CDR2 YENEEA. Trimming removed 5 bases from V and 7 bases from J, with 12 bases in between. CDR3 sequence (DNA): TGTGCCAGCAGCGACGGGGTGACTAACACCATATATTTT. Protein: CASSDGVTNTIYF.

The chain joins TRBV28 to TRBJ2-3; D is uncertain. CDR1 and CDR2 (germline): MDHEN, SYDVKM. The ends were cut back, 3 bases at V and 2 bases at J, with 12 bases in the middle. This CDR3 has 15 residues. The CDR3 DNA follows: TGTGCCAGCAGTTTTTTACTCTCCTTCACAGATACGCAGTATTTT. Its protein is CASSFLLSFTDTQYF.

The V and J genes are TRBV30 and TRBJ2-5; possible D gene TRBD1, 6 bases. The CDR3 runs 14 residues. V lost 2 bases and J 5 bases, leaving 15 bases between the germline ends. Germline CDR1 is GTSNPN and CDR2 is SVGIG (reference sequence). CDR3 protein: CAWSKDSGWETQYF. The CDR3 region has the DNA TGTGCCTGGAGTAAGGACAGTGGGTGGGAGACCCAGTACTTC.

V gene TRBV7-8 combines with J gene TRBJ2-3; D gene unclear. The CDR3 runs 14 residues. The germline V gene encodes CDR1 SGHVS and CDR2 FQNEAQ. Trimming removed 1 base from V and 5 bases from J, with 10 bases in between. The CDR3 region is CASSLVVRGDTQYF. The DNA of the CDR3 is TGTGCCAGCAGCTTAGTAGTGCGTGGAGATACGCAGTATTTT. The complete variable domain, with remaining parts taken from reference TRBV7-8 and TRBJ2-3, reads GAGVSQSPRYKVAKRGQDVALRCDPISGHVSLFWYQQALGQGPEFLTYFQNEAQLDKSGLPSDRFFAERPEGSVSTLKIQRTQQEDSAVYLCASSLVVRGDTQYFGPGTRLTVL.

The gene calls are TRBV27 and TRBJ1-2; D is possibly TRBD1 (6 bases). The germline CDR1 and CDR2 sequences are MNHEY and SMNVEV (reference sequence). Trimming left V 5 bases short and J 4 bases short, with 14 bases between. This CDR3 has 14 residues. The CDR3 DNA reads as TGTGCCAGCAGTCCGCGGACAGAGTCCTATGGCTACACCTTC. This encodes CASSPRTESYGYTF.

The CDR3 nucleotides are TGTGCCAGCAGCCGTCCGGGACTAGCGTCCGATAGGGGCAATGAGCAGTTCTTC. As protein: CASSRPGLASDRGNEQFF. The chain uses TRBV7-3 and TRBJ2-1, with TRBD2 matching 10 bases. This CDR3 spans 18 amino acids. The germline gives CDR1 SGHTA, CDR2 FQGTGA. V shed 5 bases and J 6 bases; nucleotides not matched to a gene: 16.

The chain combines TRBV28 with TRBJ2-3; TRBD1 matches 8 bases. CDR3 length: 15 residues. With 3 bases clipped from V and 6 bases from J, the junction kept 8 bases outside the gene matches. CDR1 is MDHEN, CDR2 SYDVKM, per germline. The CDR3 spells CASSLFQGARDTQYF. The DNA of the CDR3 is TGTGCCAGCAGTTTGTTTCAGGGGGCGAGGGATACGCAGTATTTT.

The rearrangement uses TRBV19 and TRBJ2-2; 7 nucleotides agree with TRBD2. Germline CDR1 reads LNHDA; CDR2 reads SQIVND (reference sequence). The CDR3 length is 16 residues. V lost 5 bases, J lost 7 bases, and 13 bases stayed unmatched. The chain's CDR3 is CASSPPAGSVNGELFF. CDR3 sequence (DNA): TGTGCCAGTAGTCCCCCAGCGGGAAGTGTTAACGGGGAGCTGTTTTTT.

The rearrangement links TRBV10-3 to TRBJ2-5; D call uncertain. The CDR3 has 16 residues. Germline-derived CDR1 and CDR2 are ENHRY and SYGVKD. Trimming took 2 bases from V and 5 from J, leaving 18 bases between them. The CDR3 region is CAISELPTVGRETQYF. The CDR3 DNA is TGTGCCATCAGTGAGCTCCCCACGGTTGGGCGTGAGACCCAGTACTTC.

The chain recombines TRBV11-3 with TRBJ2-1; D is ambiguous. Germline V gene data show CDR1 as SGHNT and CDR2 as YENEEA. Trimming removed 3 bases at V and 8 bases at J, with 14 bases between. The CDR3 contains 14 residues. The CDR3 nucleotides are TGTGCCAGCAGCTTTACTGAAGCCTTCTATGAGCAGTTCTTC. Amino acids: CASSFTEAFYEQFF.

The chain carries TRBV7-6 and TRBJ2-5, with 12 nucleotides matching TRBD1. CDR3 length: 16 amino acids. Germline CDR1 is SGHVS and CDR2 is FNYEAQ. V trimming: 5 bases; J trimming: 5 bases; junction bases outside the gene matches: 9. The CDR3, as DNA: TGTGCCAGCAGCCCCCGGGACAGGGGGCCCTCCGAGACCCAGTACTTC. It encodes CASSPRDRGPSETQYF.

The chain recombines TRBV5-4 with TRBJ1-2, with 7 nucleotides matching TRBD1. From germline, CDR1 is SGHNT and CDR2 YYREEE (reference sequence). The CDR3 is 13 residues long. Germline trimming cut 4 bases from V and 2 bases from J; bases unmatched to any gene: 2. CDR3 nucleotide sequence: TGTGCCAGCAGCCCGACAGGGAACTATGGCTACACCTTC. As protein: CASSPTGNYGYTF.

Here the CDR3 DNA reads TGCGCCAGCAGCTTGATGGAGGCATCCTACAATGAGCAGTTCTTC. It specifies CASSLMEASYNEQFF. This chain links TRBV5-1 with TRBJ2-1, with D possibly being TRBD2 (5 bases). Between the trimmed V and J ends, which lost 1 base and 1 base, there was a span of 9 bases. Germline assignment: CDR1 SGHRS and CDR2 YFSETQ. The CDR3 is made up of 15 amino acids.